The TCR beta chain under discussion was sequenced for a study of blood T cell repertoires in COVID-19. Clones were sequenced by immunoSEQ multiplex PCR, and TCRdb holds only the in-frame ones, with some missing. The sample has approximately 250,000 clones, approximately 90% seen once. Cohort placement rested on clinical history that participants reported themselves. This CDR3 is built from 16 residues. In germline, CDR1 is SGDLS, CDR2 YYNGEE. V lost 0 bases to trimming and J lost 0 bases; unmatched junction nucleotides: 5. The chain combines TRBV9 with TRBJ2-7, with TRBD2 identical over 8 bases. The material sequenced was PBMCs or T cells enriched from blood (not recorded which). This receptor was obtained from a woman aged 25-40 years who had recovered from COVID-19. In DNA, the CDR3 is TGTGCCAGCAGCGTAGATCCCACTAGCGGCTCCTACGAGCAGTACTTC. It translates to CASSVDPTSGSYEQYF.